This TCR beta chain was identified in a study of shared clonotypes between healthy human individuals. Overall study: The plates for each donor numbered three CD4 naive, three CD4 memory, two CD8 naive and one CD8 memory.

The method was immunoSEQ multiplex PCR; TCRdb's version includes in-frame clones alone and lacks a portion of them. This table has roughly 2 million clones, nearly 97% appearing once. Of note for this clone: No antigen is known for it. A junction end diverges from the germline sequence, so it may reflect a read error.

General study points: Clonotype sharing among donors was thought likely to change with sequencing depth.

The CDR3 spans 13 residues. CDR1 is GTSNPN, CDR2 SVGIG, per germline (reference sequence). This sequence originates from a man aged 18 to 29 in good health. This chain joins TRBV30 and TRBJ2-1, with D hard to call. Input material: naive CD4+ T cells sorted from blood. Subset here: CD45RA+ positively selected. CDR3 DNA sequence: TGTGCCTGGAGTATCCGCCCCCCCGATGAGCGGTTCTTC. Protein: CAWSIRPPDERFF.